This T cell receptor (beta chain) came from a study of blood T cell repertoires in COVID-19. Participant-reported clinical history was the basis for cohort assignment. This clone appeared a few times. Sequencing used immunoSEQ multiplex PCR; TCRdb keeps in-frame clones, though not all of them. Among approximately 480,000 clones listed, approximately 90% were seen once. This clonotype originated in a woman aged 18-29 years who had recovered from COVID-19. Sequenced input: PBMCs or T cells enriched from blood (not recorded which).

CDR3 residues: CASSQGLSSYEQYF. CDR3 sequence (DNA): TGTGCCAGCAGCCAGGGCCTTAGCTCCTACGAGCAGTACTTC. This chain connects TRBV2 to TRBJ2-7; D is possibly TRBD1 (5 bases). V was pared by 6 bases and J by 0 bases, with 12 bases between. The germline V gene encodes CDR1 SNHLY and CDR2 FYNNEI. This CDR3 spans 14 amino acids. The whole variable domain, filled in from reference TRBV2 and TRBJ2-7, reads EPEVTQTPSHQVTQMGQEVILRCVPISNHLYFYWYRQILGQKVEFLVSFYNNEISEKSEIFDDQFSVERPDGSNFTLKIRSTKLEDSAMYFCASSQGLSSYEQYFGPGTRLTVT.